These 8 T cell receptor beta chains originate from one sample sequenced in a study of T cell changes during pregnancy in multiple sclerosis. Assay used: immunoSEQ multiplex PCR; TCRdb lists only in-frame clones, some missing. This table holds around 12,000 clones, about 88% found once. The sequencing here drew on CD8+ T cells from peripheral blood mononuclear cells, taken in the second trimester of pregnancy. The receptors were gathered from a female donor in good health, enrolled as a control in a pregnancy study.

This chain uses TRBV6-5 with TRBJ2-7, with D possibly being TRBD2 (6 bases). Trimming pared 0 bases from V and 6 bases from J, leaving 15 bases between. The CDR3 totals 15 residues. Germline V gene sequence: CDR1 MNHEY, CDR2 SVGAGI. The CDR3 is CASSYSIAAGGEQYF. CDR3 nucleotides: TGTGCCAGCAGTTACTCAATAGCGGCCGGAGGCGAGCAGTACTTC.

V is TRBV4-2 and J is TRBJ2-7, with D possibly matching TRBD1 (5 bases). V was shortened by 0 bases and J by 4 bases, with 13 bases between the two germline ends. The CDR3 length is 15 residues. In germline, CDR1 is LGHNA, CDR2 YNFKEQ. CDR3 sequence: CASSQEHGALYEQYF. The CDR3 DNA follows: TGTGCCAGCAGCCAAGAACATGGGGCTTTGTACGAGCAGTACTTC.

The V and J genes are TRBV6-4 and TRBJ2-3, with 9 bases lining up with TRBD2. This CDR3 is 15 amino acids long. Germline CDR1 and CDR2: MRHNA and SNTAGT. Trimming at V came to 4 bases and at J to 0 bases, leaving 2 bases not matched to a gene. CDR3 bases: TGTGCCAGCAGTGGCGGGACTAGCAGCACAGATACGCAGTATTTT. Its protein is CASSGGTSSTDTQYF.

This chain joins TRBV27 and TRBJ2-5; D ambiguous. The V and J ends lost 0 bases and 5 bases respectively, with 10 bases between them. There are 14 residues in the CDR3. Germline CDR1 reads MNHEY; CDR2 reads SMNVEV (reference sequence). CDR3 sequence: CASSLSHPRETQYF. As DNA, the CDR3 is TGTGCCAGCAGTTTATCTCACCCCAGGGAGACCCAGTACTTC.

The chain joins TRBV6-5 to TRBJ2-3, with TRBD1 matching 8 bases. CDR3 length: 14 residues. The junction had 6 bases not matched to a gene; V was cut back by 6 bases and J by 4 bases. Germline-derived CDR1 and CDR2 are MNHEY and SVGAGI. For the CDR3, the DNA is TGTGCCAGCAGCCCCCAGACAGGGGCAGATACGCAGTATTTT. This translates into CASSPQTGADTQYF.

The V call is TRBV2, the J call TRBJ2-7, with D unclear. Germline CDR1 and CDR2: SNHLY and FYNNEI. This CDR3 is 8 amino acids long. The V gene lost 8 bases and the J gene lost 11 bases, with 7 bases spanning the gap. The CDR3 protein is CASGLEYF. CDR3 in DNA: TGTGCCAGCGGTCTAGAGTACTTC.

In this sample, this clone turned up a few times. J is TRBJ2-2 and V is TRBV30; D might be TRBD2 (6 bases). Germline values: CDR1 GTSNPN, CDR2 SVGIG (reference sequence). The CDR3 totals 14 residues. The ends were cut back, 3 bases at V and 1 base at J, with 9 bases in the middle. CDR3 protein: CAWSSGLNTGELFF. The CDR3 DNA reads TGTGCCTGGAGCTCGGGACTGAACACCGGGGAGCTGTTTTTT.

CDR3 nucleotides: TGTGCCAGTAGTCACGGACTATCCATTCGTAGCAATCAGCCCCAGCATTTT. It codes for CASSHGLSIRSNQPQHF. The rearrangement joins TRBV19 to TRBJ1-5; D unresolved. The CDR3 consists of 17 residues. Trimming pared 5 bases from V and 0 bases from J, leaving 17 bases between. In germline, CDR1 is LNHDA, CDR2 SQIVND (reference sequence).